The clone carrying this T cell receptor beta chain is a singleton in its sample. As yet, its antigen is unknown. The source of the sample is a study of molecular identifiers for immune sequencing clone quantification. Whole-study findings and limits: Highly expanded clone sizes could end up underestimated if a barcode were shared by identical TCR molecules. Whereas clones above 20 RNA copies held under 1% of naive-cell molecules, they held over 97% of effector molecules.

The CD8+CD4-CCR7+CD45RA+ phenotype defined the sorted naive CD8 T cells. Bulk TCR libraries used previously described methods and listed TCR primers. TCRdb called the PCR reads again in MiXCR, with one record for every CDR3 protein. The data show roughly 100,000 distinct CDR3 sequences, about 35% seen once. Trimming left V 0 bases short and J 3 bases short, with 12 bases between. This CDR3 has 15 amino acids. CDR1 and CDR2 (germline): MNHEY, SVGEGT. The sequence came from a human donor in good health. Some libraries in this study had Jurkat cell RNA spiked in. The chain employs TRBV6-2 or TRBV6-3 and TRBJ2-7; D might be TRBD2 (5 bases). Input material: naive CD8+ T cells from blood, with Jurkat cell RNA spiked in. Documented subset: FACS-sorted CD8+CD4-CCR7+CD45RA+ naive T cells. The CDR3 spells CASSYSGSGVYEQYF. In DNA form, the CDR3 reads TGTGCCAGCAGTTACTCGGGCAGCGGAGTCTACGAGCAGTACTTC.